This T cell receptor beta chain was sequenced for a study of Ad26.COV2.S vaccination and SARS-CoV-2 variants. Described treatment: some 19 received Ad26.COV2.S at low or high dose, single or two shots; 5 received placebo; per-sample allocation not given. Repertoires come from day 63 after the first vaccine or placebo injection. V was trimmed by 0 bases and J by 3 bases, leaving 12 bases between them. Germline V gives CDR1 LGHNA, CDR2 YNFKEQ. The CDR3 has 15 residues. Profiling relied on immunoSEQ multiplex PCR, and the TCRdb table lists in-frame clones only, not all of them. The sample has more than 300,000 clones; 75% to 90% are singletons.

V is TRBV4-2 and J is TRBJ2-7, with D unresolved. The source was peripheral blood, collected in a trial of Ad26.COV2.S vaccine versus placebo. This sequence was found in a person aged 18 to 65 who received the Ad26.COV2.S COVID-19 vaccine or a placebo. The CDR3 DNA sequence: TGTGCCAGCAGCCAAGATCGTGATACCCTCTACGAGCAGTACTTC. As protein: CASSQDRDTLYEQYF.